This is a list of T cell receptor beta chains from one sample in a study of blood T cell repertoires in COVID-19. Sequencing was performed with immunoSEQ multiplex PCR; in TCRdb, only in-frame clones are kept and a portion is missing. The sample records over 250,000 clones, around 79% being singletons. The source material was peripheral blood. The receptors come from a woman of 80 years or more with acute or convalescent COVID-19. Each CDR3 is given with its conserved first and last residue. A D gene is named only where the DNA matches it firmly. Clone size is given for some rows only: seen once, a few or many times, or a class if the clone is expanded.

V gene	J gene	clone size	D gene	CDR3 protein
TRBV24-1	TRBJ1-2	few	-	CATSDPLDGYTF
TRBV7-9	TRBJ2-2	-	TRBD1	CASSLRDRGKTGELFF
TRBV5-6	TRBJ2-2	few	TRBD2	CASSLGSGSTFSGELFF
TRBV4-3	TRBJ2-2	-	-	CASSQVRRRGDTGELFF
TRBV6-6	TRBJ2-5	-	TRBD1	CASSYGTGRETQYF
TRBV3-1/TRBV3-2	TRBJ2-3	few	TRBD2	CASSQDRTSGDLTDTQYF
TRBV4-2	TRBJ2-7	few	TRBD2	CASSQDMASGGYEQYF
TRBV9	TRBJ2-5	few	-	CASSVGGPETQYF
TRBV5-4	TRBJ2-3	once	TRBD2	CASSLESGRRDTQYF
TRBV19	TRBJ1-3	-	-	CASSLYLLGATSGNTIYF
TRBV18	TRBJ1-1	-	TRBD1	CASSGQGVGTEAFF
TRBV6-4	TRBJ2-2	-	-	CASRPTGSTGELFF
TRBV27	TRBJ1-2	-	-	CASSLSPLQGTYGYTF
TRBV9	TRBJ2-7	few	TRBD2	CASGTSKGEQYF
TRBV5-1	TRBJ2-7	-	TRBD2	CASSLAPAGGRYEQYF
TRBV18	TRBJ2-3	few	TRBD1	CASSNQGGEDTQYF
TRBV5-1	TRBJ1-4	-	-	CASSLAGTGGEKLFF
TRBV6-1	TRBJ1-5	-	-	CASSDSLMDQPQHF
TRBV7-9	TRBJ2-7	-	TRBD1	CASSPGTGPSYEQYF
TRBV19	TRBJ2-7	-	TRBD1	CASSTSSRGRSEEQYF
TRBV5-4	TRBJ1-2	-	-	CASSLGGSGGYGYTF
TRBV6-2/TRBV6-3	TRBJ1-1	-	TRBD1	CASSPPTGGENTEAFF
TRBV5-1	TRBJ2-1	few	TRBD2	CASSLVGRGVSYNEQFF
TRBV18	TRBJ2-1	-	TRBD2	CASSRTSGDNEQFF
TRBV19	TRBJ1-1	-	-	CASSIGEYTEAFF
TRBV5-1	TRBJ2-5	-	TRBD1	CASSLTGGDKTQYF
TRBV6-2/TRBV6-3	TRBJ1-1	-	TRBD1	CASSYWSPWDRGQAFF
TRBV6-5	TRBJ2-1	-	TRBD2	CASSWAGGLDEQFF